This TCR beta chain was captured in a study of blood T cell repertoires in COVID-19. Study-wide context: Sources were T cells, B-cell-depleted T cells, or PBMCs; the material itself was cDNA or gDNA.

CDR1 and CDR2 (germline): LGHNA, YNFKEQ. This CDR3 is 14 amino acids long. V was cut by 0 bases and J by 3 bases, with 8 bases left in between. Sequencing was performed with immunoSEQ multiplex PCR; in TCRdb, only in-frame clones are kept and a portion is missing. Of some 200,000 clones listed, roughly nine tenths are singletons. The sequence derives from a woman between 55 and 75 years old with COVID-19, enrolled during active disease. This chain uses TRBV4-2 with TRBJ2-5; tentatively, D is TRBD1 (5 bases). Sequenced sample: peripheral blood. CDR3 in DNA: TGTGCCAGCAGCCAAGATGCAGGGAAAGAGACCCAGTACTTC. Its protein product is CASSQDAGKETQYF.